This T cell receptor beta chain was captured in a study of human CD8 memory T cell subsets. Study results and caveats: Compared with precursor exhausted T cells, stem-like memory T cells were suggested by Chao1 estimates to be more diverse. Measured by normalized Shannon-Wiener diversity, stem-like memory and precursor exhausted T cells were similarly high in diversity, which was not the case for effector memory cells.

Germline assignment: CDR1 MGHRA and CDR2 YSYEKL. The CDR3 is made up of 17 amino acids. On this clonotype: Its target is not known.

RNA was isolated from duplicate vials, each containing around 160,000 sorted CD8+ T cells, for every subset. Construction of TCR beta libraries was accomplished by means of UMI-labeled 5' RACE. Reanalyzing the 5' RACE reads, TCRdb keeps one entry per CDR3 protein, without DNA. Its table lists approximately 12,000 distinct CDR3 sequences. The sequencing sample was made of CD8+ T cells from PBMCs. This TCR was sampled from a human donor in good health. The J gene is TRBJ2-7, the V gene TRBV4-1. CDR3 sequence: CASSQDRSSGRLDEQYF.